These 21 T cell receptor beta chains originate from one sample sequenced in a study of response to subunit inactivated influenza vaccine (dated by TCRdb to 2017 to 2018). Library method: RT-PCR. Sequenced on an Illumina HiSeq 2500. TCRdb itself trimmed the public reads at Q25 with fastp, ran MiXCR and retained productive beta chains. Rows are unified per CDR3 protein, each entry keeping the most common DNA and genes. Across this sample there are roughly 700,000 distinct CDR3 sequences, with approximately 14% seen only once. The ten largest clones take up under 14% of the sample. The source was PBMCs from blood, collected about 13 days after vaccination. The receptors were sampled from a middle-aged man who received an inactivated influenza vaccine. Donor details come from another sample of the same person, matched by shared clones.

The rearrangement joins TRBV18 to TRBJ2-1; D not certain. Deletions cut 2 bases from V and 4 bases from J, with 9 bases between. The germline V gene has CDR1 KGHSH and CDR2 LQKENI. This CDR3 is 14 amino acids long. Written as DNA, the CDR3 is TGTGCCAGCTCACCATCTACCTTATACAATGAGCAGTTCTTC. It encodes CASSPSTLYNEQFF.

This chain uses TRBV6-4 with TRBJ1-5; a possible D gene is TRBD1 (5 bases). This CDR3 contains 13 residues. Germline loops: CDR1 MRHNA, CDR2 SNTAGT. V gave up 6 bases and J gave up 3 bases, with 9 bases separating them. CDR3 sequence reads: CASRRGVNQPQHF. DNA of the CDR3: TGTGCCAGCAGGAGGGGAGTCAATCAGCCCCAGCATTTT.

The V gene is TRBV6-2 or TRBV6-3, the J gene TRBJ2-3; the D gene is possibly TRBD2 (6 bases). The CDR3 runs to 14 residues. In germline, CDR1 is MNHEY, CDR2 SVGEGT. V shed 6 bases and J shed 2 bases, with 12 bases lying between them. CDR3 coding DNA: TGTGCCAGCAGCCGCGGACTACTCACAGATACGCAGTATTTT. Amino acids: CASSRGLLTDTQYF.

The table lists this clonotype with a few counts. The chain combines TRBV6-1 with TRBJ2-7; weak D call: TRBD1 (6 bases). In germline, CDR1 is MNHNS, CDR2 SASEGT. This CDR3 spans 15 amino acids. V was trimmed by 2 bases and J by 0 bases, leaving 11 bases between them. This CDR3 reads CASSELGAYSYEQYF. CDR3 bases: TGTGCCAGCAGTGAATTGGGGGCATACTCCTACGAGCAGTACTTC.

This clonotype was recorded a few times. The CDR3 sequence is CASVSTERTDTQYF. The CDR3 DNA follows: TGTGCCAGCGTCTCGACGGAACGCACAGATACGCAGTATTTT. The chain employs TRBV6-1 and TRBJ2-3; D unclear. Trimming left V 8 bases short and J 1 base short, with 13 bases between. Germline V gives CDR1 MNHNS, CDR2 SASEGT. The CDR3 runs 14 residues.

The chain is built from TRBV9 and TRBJ2-2; the D gene is possibly TRBD1 (5 bases). Germline assignment: CDR1 SGDLS and CDR2 YYNGEE. V was clipped by 5 bases and J by 4 bases, with 9 bases between them. The CDR3 consists of 13 residues. CDR3 DNA sequence: TGTGCCAGCAGTGCCGACAGCACCGGGGAGCTGTTTTTT. Translation gives CASSADSTGELFF.

This clonotype was counted between two and nine times. The V gene is TRBV28, the J gene TRBJ2-2, with a tentative D call TRBD2 (5 bases). The CDR3 spans 16 residues. Trimming pared 2 bases from V and 0 bases from J, leaving 10 bases between. The V gene's germline CDR1 is MDHEN and CDR2 SYDVKM. The chain's CDR3 is CASSLRPGSNTGELFF. CDR3 nucleotides: TGTGCCAGCAGTTTAAGACCGGGGTCGAACACCGGGGAGCTGTTTTTT.

V and J are TRBV4-3 and TRBJ2-1, with 9 nucleotides matching TRBD2. The CDR3 is made up of 16 amino acids. Germline V lookup: CDR1 LGHNA, CDR2 YSLEER. Trimming took 0 bases from V and 6 from J; bases not matched to a gene: 6. Here the CDR3 DNA reads TGCGCCAGCAGCCAAGATAGCCTAGCGGGAACCAATGAGCAGTTCTTC. Translation gives CASSQDSLAGTNEQFF.

This chain joins TRBV3-1 and TRBJ2-4; 7 positions agree with TRBD1. CDR3 length: 16 residues. V was pared by 3 bases and J by 0 bases, with 5 bases of the junction left unmatched. Per germline, CDR1 LGHDT and CDR2 YNNKEL (reference sequence). The CDR3 here is CASSQGQILAKNIQYF. CDR3 DNA sequence: TGTGCCAGCAGCCAGGGACAGATATTAGCCAAAAACATTCAGTACTTC.

V usage is TRBV15 and J usage is TRBJ2-5; possibly TRBD1 for D (5 bases). V gave up 0 bases and J gave up 9 bases, with 11 bases separating them. CDR1 is LNHNV, CDR2 YYDKDF, per germline (reference sequence). The CDR3 runs 13 residues. DNA for the CDR3: TGTGCCACCAGCAGAGAACCCAGACAGTCCCAGTACTTC. This gives the protein CATSREPRQSQYF.

This clonotype was seen more than once but under ten times. The rearrangement links TRBV4-3 to TRBJ2-1; D unresolved. Trimming cost V 2 bases and J 7 bases, with 15 bases left between them. Germline assignment: CDR1 LGHNA and CDR2 YSLEER. The CDR3 has 15 residues. The CDR3 coding sequence is TGCGCCAGCAGCCAATCCGGACGGATAGGGAATGAGCAGTTCTTC. Amino acids: CASSQSGRIGNEQFF.

The chain joins TRBV10-1 to TRBJ1-2; unclear D gene. The CDR3 sequence is 14 residues long. Germline CDR1 is WNHNN and CDR2 is SYGVQD (reference sequence). V shed 2 bases and J shed 8 bases, with 15 bases lying between them. The CDR3 protein is CASSESVTSGGYTF. The CDR3 DNA reads as TGCGCCAGCAGTGAGAGTGTAACCAGCGGGGGCTACACCTTC.

There are a few counts of this clonotype. This chain uses TRBV7-9 with TRBJ2-7; D gene unclear. This CDR3 has 15 amino acids. The V end was cut by 5 bases, the J end by 7 bases, with 21 bases between. Germline CDR1 is SEHNR and CDR2 is FQNEAQ (reference sequence). The CDR3: CASSDGRPKPYEQYF. The CDR3 nucleotides are TGTGCCAGCAGCGACGGCAGGCCGAAACCATATGAGCAGTACTTC.

This clonotype occurred a few times. The V gene is TRBV7-2, the J gene TRBJ2-5; TRBD2 agrees at 16 bases. Looked up from germline, CDR1 is SGHTA and CDR2 is FQGNSA. The CDR3 covers 17 residues. J gave up 6 bases and V 6 bases, and 10 bases lay outside the gene matches. The CDR3 region has the DNA TGTGCCAGCAGTGGAGGGACTAGCGGGAGGGCCTGGAAGACCCAGTACTTC. The encoded protein is CASSGGTSGRAWKTQYF.

This clonotype has a count of ten or more. This chain links TRBV20-1 with TRBJ1-5, with D hard to call. The CDR3 has 14 amino acids. The V end lost 0 bases, the J end lost 7 bases, and 13 bases lay between the germline ends. CDR1 and CDR2 from the germline V gene are DFQATT and SNEGSKA (reference sequence). The CDR3: CSARDRRYGQPQHF. As DNA, the CDR3 is TGCAGTGCTAGAGATAGGAGGTATGGGCAGCCCCAGCATTTT.

This clonotype was detected a few times. This chain uses TRBV14 with TRBJ2-7; D not resolved. The germline V and J ends were trimmed by 2 bases and 4 bases, with 12 bases remaining between them. CDR1 SGHDN and CDR2 FVKESK come from the germline V gene. The CDR3 spans 14 residues. The CDR3 DNA is TGTGCCAGCAGCCAAAGGACCAGGAGATACGAGCAGTACTTC. Translating it yields CASSQRTRRYEQYF.

This clonotype was detected ten times or more. The V gene is TRBV10-3, the J gene TRBJ1-1, with D hard to call. V was pared by 6 bases and J by 1 base, with 6 bases between. The CDR3 loop spans 12 amino acids. Germline V gene lookup returns CDR1 ENHRY and CDR2 SYGVKD. CDR3 sequence (DNA): TGTGCCATCAGAGCAGCGAACACTGAAGCTTTCTTT. Translation: CAIRAANTEAFF.

This clonotype was seen more than once but under ten times. The rearrangement links TRBV20-1 to TRBJ2-7; D is uncertain. The CDR3 length is 12 residues. Per the germline V gene, CDR1 is DFQATT and CDR2 is SNEGSKA (reference sequence). V was shortened by 3 bases and J by 7 bases, with 13 bases between the two germline ends. The CDR3: CSASRRSGEQYF. The CDR3 bases are TGCAGTGCTAGTAGGCGGTCGGGTGAGCAGTACTTC.

This chain connects TRBV6-5 to TRBJ2-3, with TRBD2 as a possible D gene (6 bases). The germline V and J ends were trimmed by 2 bases and 3 bases, with 15 bases remaining between them. Germline V gene data show CDR1 as MNHEY and CDR2 as SVGAGI. The CDR3 is 16 amino acids. The CDR3 nucleotides are TGTGCCAGCAGTTACCCTGCGTGGGAGGATACAGATACGCAGTATTTT. As protein: CASSYPAWEDTDTQYF.

There are a few counts of this clonotype. V usage is TRBV7-2 and J usage is TRBJ2-6; D uncertain. CDR3 length: 14 residues. V lost 1 base to trimming and J lost 5 bases, with 6 bases between them. Germline V gene data show CDR1 as SGHTA and CDR2 as FQGNSA. CDR3 in DNA: TGTGCCAGCAGCTTAGACGCATGGGCCAACGTCCTGACTTTC. Amino acids: CASSLDAWANVLTF.

This clonotype occurred a few times. The chain combines TRBV20-1 with TRBJ1-1; D might be TRBD1 (6 bases). The V and J ends lost 0 bases and 2 bases respectively, with 13 bases between them. Germline values: CDR1 DFQATT, CDR2 SNEGSKA (reference sequence). The CDR3 length is 15 residues. DNA for the CDR3: TGCAGTGCTAGAGAGGAGGGGGTCTTCAACACTGAAGCTTTCTTT. It encodes CSAREEGVFNTEAFF.